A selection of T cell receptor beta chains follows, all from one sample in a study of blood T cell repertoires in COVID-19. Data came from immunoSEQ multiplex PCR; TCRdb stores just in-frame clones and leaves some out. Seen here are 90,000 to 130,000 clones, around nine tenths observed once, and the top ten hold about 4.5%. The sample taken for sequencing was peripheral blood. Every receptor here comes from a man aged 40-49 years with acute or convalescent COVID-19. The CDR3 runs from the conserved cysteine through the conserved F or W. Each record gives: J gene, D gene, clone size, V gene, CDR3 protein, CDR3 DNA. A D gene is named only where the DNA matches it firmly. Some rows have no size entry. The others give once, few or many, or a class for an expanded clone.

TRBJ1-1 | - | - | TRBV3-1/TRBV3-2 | CASSQGPGMNTEAFF | TGTGCCAGCAGCCAAGGGCCGGGAATGAACACTGAAGCTTTCTTT
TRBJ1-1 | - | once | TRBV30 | CAWSRGGHTEAFF | TGTGCCTGGAGTAGGGGGGGGCACACTGAAGCTTTCTTT
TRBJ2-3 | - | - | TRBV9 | CASTPGATTRADTQYF | TGTGCCAGCACCCCTGGGGCGACAACACGGGCAGATACGCAGTATTTT
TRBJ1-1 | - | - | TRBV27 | CASSFLGGVTEAFF | TGTGCCAGCAGTTTCCTAGGCGGTGTCACTGAAGCTTTCTTT
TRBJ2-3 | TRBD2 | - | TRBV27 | CASHPLLAGGPDTQYF | TGTGCCAGCCACCCTTTACTAGCGGGAGGGCCGGATACGCAGTATTTT
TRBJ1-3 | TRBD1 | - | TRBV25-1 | CASSGQGERNTIYF | TGTGCCAGCAGTGGACAGGGGGAAAGAAACACCATATATTTT
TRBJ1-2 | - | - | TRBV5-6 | CASSFGHGYTF | TGTGCCAGCAGCTTCGGTCATGGCTACACCTTC
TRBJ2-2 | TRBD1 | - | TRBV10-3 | CAISESTGGRGELFF | TGTGCCATCAGTGAGTCAACAGGGGGTCGCGGGGAGCTGTTTTTT
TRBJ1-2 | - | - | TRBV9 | CASSLTTVNYGYTF | TGTGCCAGCAGCCTCACGACAGTAAACTATGGCTACACCTTC
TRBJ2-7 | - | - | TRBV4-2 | CASSLWKEDEQYF | TGTGCCAGCAGCCTCTGGAAGGAGGACGAGCAGTACTTC
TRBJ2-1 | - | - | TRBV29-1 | CSVVGLYNEQFF | TGCAGCGTTGTGGGACTGTACAATGAGCAGTTCTTC
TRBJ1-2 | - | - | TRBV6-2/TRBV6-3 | CASSPGQRPNYGYTF | TGTGCCAGCAGTCCCGGACAGAGACCTAACTATGGCTACACCTTC
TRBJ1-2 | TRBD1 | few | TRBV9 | CASSVDNRGLGYTF | TGTGCCAGCAGCGTAGATAATAGGGGGCTTGGCTACACCTTC
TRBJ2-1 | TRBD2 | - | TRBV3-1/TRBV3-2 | CASSQGLAGNEQFF | TGTGCCAGCAGCCAGGGACTAGCGGGGAATGAGCAGTTCTTC
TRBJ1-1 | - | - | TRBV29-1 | CSVGGQTNTEAFF | TGCAGCGTCGGTGGACAGACGAACACTGAAGCTTTCTTT
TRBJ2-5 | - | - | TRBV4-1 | CASSQVGQQETQYF | TGCGCCAGCAGCCAAGTGGGGCAACAAGAGACCCAGTACTTC
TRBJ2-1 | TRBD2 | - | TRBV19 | CASSIPSSGVYYNEQFF | TGTGCCAGTAGTATTCCCTCTAGCGGGGTCTACTACAATGAGCAGTTCTTC
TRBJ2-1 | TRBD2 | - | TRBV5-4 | CASTQSILAPNNEQFF | TGTGCCAGCACCCAGAGCATACTAGCGCCAAACAATGAGCAGTTCTTC
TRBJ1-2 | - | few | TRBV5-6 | CASSLVGSGGGYTF | TGTGCCAGCAGCTTGGTGGGGTCAGGAGGCGGCTACACCTTC
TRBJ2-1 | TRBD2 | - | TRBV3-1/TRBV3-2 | CASSPGLAGKNEQFF | TGTGCCAGCAGCCCGGGACTAGCGGGAAAGAATGAGCAGTTCTTC
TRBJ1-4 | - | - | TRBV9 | CASSPIRGENEKLFF | TGTGCCAGCAGCCCCATTCGGGGGGAAAATGAAAAACTGTTTTTT
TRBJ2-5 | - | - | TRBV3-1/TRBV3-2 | CASSQEGQRAQYF | TGTGCCAGCAGCCAAGAAGGACAGAGGGCCCAGTACTTC
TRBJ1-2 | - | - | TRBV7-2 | CASSWDIGYGYTF | TGTGCCAGCAGTTGGGACATTGGCTATGGCTACACCTTC
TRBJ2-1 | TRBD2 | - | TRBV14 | CASSQDLRDYYNEQFF | TGTGCCAGCAGCCAAGACCTCCGGGACTATTACAATGAGCAGTTCTTC
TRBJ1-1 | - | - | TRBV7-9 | CASSLALQLNTEAFF | TGTGCCAGCAGCTTAGCGTTACAGTTGAACACTGAAGCTTTCTTT
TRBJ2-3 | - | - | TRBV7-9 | CASRGGFFSTDTQYF | TGTGCCAGCAGAGGGGGATTCTTTAGCACAGATACGCAGTATTTT
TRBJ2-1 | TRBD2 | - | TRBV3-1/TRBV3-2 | CASSPIGNLREGRSYNEQFF | TGTGCCAGCAGCCCCATAGGGAACCTGCGGGAGGGCCGGTCCTACAATGAGCAGTTCTTC
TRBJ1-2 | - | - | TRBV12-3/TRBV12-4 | CASSLGQGYGYTF | TGTGCCAGCAGTTTGGGCCAGGGATATGGCTACACCTTC
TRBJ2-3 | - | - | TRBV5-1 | CASSSGLGRDTQYF | TGCGCCAGCAGTTCTGGCCTGGGGAGAGATACGCAGTATTTT
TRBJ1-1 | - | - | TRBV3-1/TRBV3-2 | CASSQERGMNTEAFF | TGTGCCAGCAGCCAAGAGCGCGGAATGAACACTGAAGCTTTCTTT
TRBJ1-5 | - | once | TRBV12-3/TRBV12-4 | CASSTGLAQPQHF | TGTGCCAGCAGTACAGGGTTGGCTCAGCCCCAGCATTTT
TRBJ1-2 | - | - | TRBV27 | CASSSSGRISRYGYTF | TGTGCCAGCAGCTCTTCGGGTCGGATTTCACGCTATGGCTACACCTTC
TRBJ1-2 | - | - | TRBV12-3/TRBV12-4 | CASGASPSGYTF | TGTGCCAGCGGGGCCTCGCCATCTGGCTACACCTTC
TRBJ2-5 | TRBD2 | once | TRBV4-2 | CASSQDWRGARGTQYF | TGTGCCAGCAGCCAAGACTGGCGGGGGGCCCGGGGGACCCAGTACTTC
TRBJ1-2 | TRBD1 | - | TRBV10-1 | CASDGDRGSPNYGYTF | TGCGCCAGCGACGGGGACAGGGGGTCACCTAACTATGGCTACACCTTC
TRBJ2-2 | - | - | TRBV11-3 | CASSSASGGTGELFF | TGTGCCAGCAGCTCCGCGAGCGGAGGGACCGGGGAGCTATTTTTT
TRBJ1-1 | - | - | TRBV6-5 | CASSQAQNTEAFF | TGTGCCAGCAGTCAGGCCCAGAACACTGAAGCTTTCTTT
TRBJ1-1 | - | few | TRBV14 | CASSLGGMNTEAFF | TGTGCCAGCAGCCTAGGGGGAATGAACACTGAAGCTTTCTTT